This T cell receptor (beta chain) appears in the sequencing data of a study of technical replicates of blood from a handful of donors. TCRdb's table, derived via immunoSEQ multiplex PCR, lists solely in-frame clones and lacks some. Of 9,500 to 15,000 clones detected, 85% to 95% appear once; the ten largest clones hold 6.3%. This clonotype was obtained from a human donor in good health. The sample was PBMCs.

The CDR3: CASRGLGGLAVEAFF. The CDR3 nucleotides are TGTGCCAGCAGGGGGCTGGGGGGACTGGCCGTTGAAGCTTTCTTT. The chain employs TRBV27 and TRBJ1-1; D might be TRBD1 (5 bases). Germline CDR1 and CDR2: MNHEY and SMNVEV (reference sequence). Trimming removed 6 bases at V and 7 bases at J, with 21 bases between. This CDR3 comprises 15 residues.